This T cell receptor beta chain was recovered during a study of cytomegalovirus exposure and HLA in healthy donors. The wider study: HLA-typed donors contributed 80 million to 85 million unique TCRs, which were held in an early data release. Study results and caveats: The study reported that TCR beta sequences accurately predicted HLA-A and HLA-B alleles in most subjects. Cytomegalovirus association was listed for around 180 TCR beta chains.

Note on this clone: Its antigen is undetermined.

The CDR3 length is 16 residues. V was trimmed by 5 bases and J by 2 bases, leaving 18 bases between them. CDR1 is SGHTA and CDR2 is FQGNSA in the germline V gene. PCR primers comprised 60 Vbeta and 13 Jbeta primers. Generated by immunoSEQ multiplex PCR, the TCRdb table keeps only in-frame clones and is missing some. This sample yields 65,000 or so clones, of which roughly 77% are seen a single time; roughly 3.4% belongs to the top ten. The rearrangement links TRBV7-2 to TRBJ2-5; D is perhaps TRBD1 (6 bases). Sequences were obtained from PBMCs. The TCR was taken from a woman aged 40 to 50 in good health and CMV-seropositive. The DNA of the CDR3 is TGTGCCAGCAGCCCGGGACCCCTAAGGGGGCAAGAGACCCAGTACTTC. Translating it yields CASSPGPLRGQETQYF.